This T cell receptor beta chain was captured by sequencing in a study of blood T cell repertoires in COVID-19. Study-wide background: From the United States, Italy and Spain came samples of acute and convalescent COVID-19. PBMCs, B-cell-depleted T cells, or T cells provided the cDNA or gDNA that made up the material.

Generated by immunoSEQ multiplex PCR, the TCRdb table keeps only in-frame clones and is missing some. The sample shows 140,000 to 150,000 clones, around 72% of them seen only once. Germline CDR1 LGHDT, CDR2 YNNKEL (reference sequence). V lost 6 bases and J lost 6, with 7 bases in between. CDR3 length: 11 residues. This clone is a singleton in its sample. The sequence came from a woman aged 55-75 years with acute or convalescent COVID-19. The chain combines TRBV3-1 (or the pseudogene TRBV3-2) with TRBJ2-3; D perhaps matches TRBD2 (5 bases). The sequencing sample was made of peripheral blood. The CDR3 bases are TGTGCCAGCAGTTCGGGGGATACGCAGTATTTT. It translates to CASSSGDTQYF.